This entry lists 15 T cell receptor beta chains sequenced from one sample in a study of cytomegalovirus exposure and HLA in healthy donors (dated by TCRdb to about 2017). Library preparation employed the immunoSEQ multiplex PCR assay. For the multiplex PCR, a mixture combining 60 forward primers for TCR Vbeta segments and 13 reverse primers for TCR Jbeta segments was used. Not all clones reach the TCRdb copy of this immuneACCESS table, which keeps in-frame sequences only. Checked studies attribute under half of the gap to unresolved V genes and leave the rest unexplained. Present in this sample are 100,000 or so clones, roughly two thirds of which were seen just once. Just under 6.5% of the sample is in the top ten clones. The sequenced sample consisted of PBMCs. These receptors were obtained from a woman aged 25 to 39 in good health and CMV-seronegative.

This chain connects TRBV6-5 to TRBJ1-2; 8 bases map to TRBD1. The CDR3 spans 14 residues. Germline V gives CDR1 MNHEY, CDR2 SVGAGI. The J segment lost 5 bases and the V segment lost 4 bases, leaving 6 bases of the junction unmatched. For the CDR3, the DNA is TGTGCCAGCAGTTCCCCGGGACAGGTGTATGGCTACACCTTC. Translation: CASSSPGQVYGYTF.

This clone appeared a few times. The CDR3 DNA reads TGCGCCAGCAGCTTGTTCGCGGGGAACACTGAAGCTTTCTTT. This sequence encodes CASSLFAGNTEAFF. V usage is TRBV5-1 and J usage is TRBJ1-1; D is undetermined. The V end was cut by 1 base, the J end by 1 base, with 8 bases between. This CDR3 has 14 amino acids. Germline lookup yields CDR1 SGHRS and CDR2 YFSETQ.

The chain has TRBV5-1 and TRBJ2-5; the D is unclear. Trimming cost V 0 bases and J 4 bases, with 10 bases left between them. From germline, CDR1 is SGHRS and CDR2 YFSETQ. The CDR3 totals 14 residues. CDR3 nucleotide sequence: TGCGCCAGCAGCTTGGCTATTTATCCAGAGACCCAGTACTTC. This gives the protein CASSLAIYPETQYF.

The J gene is TRBJ2-7, the V gene TRBV7-2, with D possibly matching TRBD2 (6 bases). Deletions cut 2 bases from V and 7 bases from J, with 18 bases between. Germline loops: CDR1 SGHTA, CDR2 FQGNSA. The CDR3 extends over 15 amino acids. DNA of the CDR3: TGTGCCAGCAGCTTACAGACCGGGCGGGGTGGAGAGCAGTACTTC. It yields the protein CASSLQTGRGGEQYF.

The chain employs TRBV7-9 and TRBJ2-1; 8 positions agree with TRBD1. The germline V gene encodes CDR1 SEHNR and CDR2 FQNEAQ (reference sequence). The CDR3 is 14 residues long. V shed 5 bases and J 7 bases; nucleotides not matched to a gene: 7. CDR3 coding DNA: TGTGCCAGCAGCAGTGGGACAGGAATAAATGAGCAGTTCTTC. The encoded protein is CASSSGTGINEQFF.

The CDR3 here is CASSQEIPATNEKLFF. The CDR3 DNA reads TGCGCCAGCAGCCAAGAAATCCCAGCAACTAATGAAAAACTGTTTTTT. V is TRBV4-1 and J is TRBJ1-4; D unresolved. Germline CDR1 is MGHRA and CDR2 is YSYEKL. The length of the CDR3 is 16 residues. Trimming pared 0 bases from V and 0 bases from J, leaving 8 bases between.

The chain is built from TRBV6-6 and TRBJ1-5; possible D gene TRBD1, 6 bases. With 2 bases removed from V and 8 bases from J, the gap between germline ends came to 10 bases. Germline V CDR1 and CDR2: MNHNY, SVGAGI (reference sequence). The CDR3 sequence is 13 residues long. CDR3 coding DNA: TGTGCCAGCAGTTACCTAGAGGGGGAGCCCCAGCATTTT. As protein: CASSYLEGEPQHF.

This clone was recorded a few times. V gene TRBV5-5 combines with J gene TRBJ2-7; TRBD1 agrees at 8 bases. After removal of 4 bases from V and 3 bases from J, the junction contained 9 bases not matched to a gene. Germline V gene sequence: CDR1 SGHKS, CDR2 YYEKEE (reference sequence). The CDR3 spans 15 residues. CDR3 coding DNA: TGTGCCAGCAGCAGACTAGGGACAGGAATCTACGAGCAGTACTTC. Translated: CASSRLGTGIYEQYF.

V gene TRBV15 combines with J gene TRBJ2-5; a possible D gene is TRBD1 (5 bases). The CDR3 runs 13 residues. Trimming removed 3 bases from V and 5 bases from J, with 10 bases in between. CDR1 is LNHNV, CDR2 YYDKDF, per germline (reference sequence). The CDR3 protein is CATSRQGSETQYF. In nucleotides, the CDR3 is TGTGCCACCAGCAGGCAGGGTTCGGAGACCCAGTACTTC.

The chain is built from TRBV11-3 and TRBJ2-5, with 8 bases matching TRBD2. This CDR3 has 14 residues. Trimming took 5 bases from V and 2 from J; bases not matched to a gene: 4. CDR1 is SGHNT and CDR2 is YENEEA in the germline V gene. This CDR3 reads CASSLGLGQETQYF. The CDR3 region has the DNA TGTGCCAGCAGCCTGGGACTAGGACAAGAGACCCAGTACTTC. The complete variable domain, with remaining parts taken from reference TRBV11-3 and TRBJ2-5, reads EAGVVQSPRYKIIEKKQPVAFWCNPISGHNTLYWYLQNLGQGPELLIRYENEEAVDDSQLPKDRFSAERLKGVDSTLKIQPAELGDSAVYLCASSLGLGQETQYFGPGTRLLVL.

The rearrangement joins TRBV29-1 to TRBJ1-2; tentatively, D is TRBD1 (6 bases). The CDR3 length is 13 residues. Looked up from germline, CDR1 is SQVTM and CDR2 is ANQGSEA. V gave up 6 bases and J gave up 0 bases, with 11 bases separating them. CDR3 bases: TGCAGCGTCCCAGGGGACGCTAACTATGGCTACACCTTC. Its protein is CSVPGDANYGYTF.

The chain has TRBV7-2 and TRBJ2-2; 9 nucleotides line up with TRBD1. CDR1 is SGHTA and CDR2 is FQGNSA in the germline V gene. This CDR3 is 17 amino acids long. J lost 6 bases, V lost 7 bases, and 15 bases had no gene match. This chain's CDR3 is CASNQGKGQGVSGELFF. CDR3 DNA: TGTGCCAGCAACCAGGGGAAGGGACAGGGAGTCTCCGGGGAGCTGTTTTTT.

The V call is TRBV6-1, the J call TRBJ2-4, with a possible D match to TRBD1 (6 bases). The germline V and J ends were trimmed by 4 bases and 0 bases, with 16 bases remaining between them. This CDR3 comprises 17 residues. Germline V gene sequence: CDR1 MNHNS, CDR2 SASEGT. This chain's CDR3 is CASSAIQGNRAKNIQYF. CDR3 DNA sequence: TGTGCCAGCAGTGCTATACAGGGAAATCGAGCCAAAAACATTCAGTACTTC.

The chain is built from TRBV2 and TRBJ2-5; 7 bases match TRBD1. This CDR3 has 15 residues. The germline CDR1 and CDR2 sequences are SNHLY and FYNNEI. The junction had 7 bases not matched to a gene; V was cut back by 5 bases and J by 1 base. The CDR3 loop reads CASSNTGDGQETQYF. The CDR3 nucleotides read TGTGCCAGCAGTAACACAGGGGATGGCCAAGAGACCCAGTACTTC.

The genes are TRBV9 and TRBJ2-1, with 9 bases identical to TRBD2. The CDR3 runs to 15 residues. Germline V gene sequence: CDR1 SGDLS, CDR2 YYNGEE. V shed 4 bases, J shed 3 bases, and the junction held 5 bases outside the gene matches. CDR3: CASSSLAGVYNEQFF. The CDR3 DNA reads as TGTGCCAGCAGCTCACTAGCGGGCGTCTACAATGAGCAGTTCTTC.